The sequence of this TCR beta chain was determined in a study of blood T cell repertoires in COVID-19. Study context: Samples taken during acute and convalescent COVID-19 were collected in the United States, Italy and Spain. Sample material is recorded as cDNA or gDNA derived from T cells, B-cell-depleted T cells, or PBMCs.

In the original analysis: Reference gene primers were amplified, and this amplification served to estimate nucleated cell counts. Sequenced by immunoSEQ multiplex PCR; TCRdb stores in-frame clones only, minus some. V, J and clone size were drawn from that table, and D and trimming were deduced from the DNA. The table includes approximately 120,000 clones, roughly 83% detected once. Germline CDR1 SEHNR, CDR2 FQNEAQ (reference sequence). The CDR3 is made up of 17 amino acids. Between the trimmed V and J ends, which lost 5 bases and 5 bases, there was a span of 22 bases. The receptor's source is a human donor in a cohort sampled during active COVID-19. Sequencing used peripheral blood. The chain joins TRBV7-9 to TRBJ2-1; TRBD2 is a possible D gene (5 bases). CDR3 DNA: TGTGCCAGCAGCCCCCGATTCCTAGCTCCCCAGGACAATGAGCAGTTCTTC. Its protein is CASSPRFLAPQDNEQFF.